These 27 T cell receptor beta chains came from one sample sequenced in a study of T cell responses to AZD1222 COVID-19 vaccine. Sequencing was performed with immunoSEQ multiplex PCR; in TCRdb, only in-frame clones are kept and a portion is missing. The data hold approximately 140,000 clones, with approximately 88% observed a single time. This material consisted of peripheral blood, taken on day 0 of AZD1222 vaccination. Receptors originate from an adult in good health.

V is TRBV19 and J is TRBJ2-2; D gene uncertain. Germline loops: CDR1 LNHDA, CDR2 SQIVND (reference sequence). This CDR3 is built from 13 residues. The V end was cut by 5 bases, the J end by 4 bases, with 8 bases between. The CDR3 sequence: CASSWVGTGELFF. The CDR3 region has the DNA TGTGCCAGTAGTTGGGTCGGCACCGGGGAGCTGTTTTTT. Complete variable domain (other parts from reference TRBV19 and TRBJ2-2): DGGITQSPKYLFRKEGQNVTLSCEQNLNHDAMYWYRQDPGQGLRLIYYSQIVNDFQKGDIAEGYSVSREKKESFPLTVTSAQKNPTAFYLCASSWVGTGELFFGEGSRLTVL.

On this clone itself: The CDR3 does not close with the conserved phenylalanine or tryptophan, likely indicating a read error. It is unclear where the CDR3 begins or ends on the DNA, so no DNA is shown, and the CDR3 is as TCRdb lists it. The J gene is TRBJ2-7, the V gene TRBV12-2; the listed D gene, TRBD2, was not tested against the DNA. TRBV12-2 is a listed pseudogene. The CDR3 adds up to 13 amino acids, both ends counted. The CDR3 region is CASRLSKKREGEL.

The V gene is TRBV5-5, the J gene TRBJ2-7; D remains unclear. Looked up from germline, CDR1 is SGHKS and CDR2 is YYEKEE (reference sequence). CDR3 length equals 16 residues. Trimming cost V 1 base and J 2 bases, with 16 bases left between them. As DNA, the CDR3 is TGTGCCAGCAGCTTGAGGCTGCCAGGCAGAACCTACGAGCAGTACTTC. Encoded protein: CASSLRLPGRTYEQYF.

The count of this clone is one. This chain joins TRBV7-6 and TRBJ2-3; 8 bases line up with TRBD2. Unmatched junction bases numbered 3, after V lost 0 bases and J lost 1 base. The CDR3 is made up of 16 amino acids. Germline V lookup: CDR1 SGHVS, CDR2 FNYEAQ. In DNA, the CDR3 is TGTGCCAGCAGCTTAGCAACCGGGGGGGGCACAGATACGCAGTATTTT. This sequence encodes CASSLATGGGTDTQYF.

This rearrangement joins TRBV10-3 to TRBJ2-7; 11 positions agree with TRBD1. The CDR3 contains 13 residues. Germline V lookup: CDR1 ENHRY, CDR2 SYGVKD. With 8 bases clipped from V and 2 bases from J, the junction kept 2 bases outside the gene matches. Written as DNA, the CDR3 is TGTGCCATCCTGGGACAGGGGGCCTACGAGCAGTACTTC. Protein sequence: CAILGQGAYEQYF.

CDR3 loop: CASSTGQGASGYTF. In nucleotides, the CDR3 is TGTGCCAGCAGTACCGGACAGGGGGCGAGTGGCTACACCTTC. V is TRBV6-5 and J is TRBJ1-2, with 11 bases fitting TRBD1. From germline, CDR1 is MNHEY and CDR2 SVGAGI. CDR3 length: 14 amino acids. V shed 5 bases, J shed 7 bases, and the junction held 6 bases outside the gene matches.

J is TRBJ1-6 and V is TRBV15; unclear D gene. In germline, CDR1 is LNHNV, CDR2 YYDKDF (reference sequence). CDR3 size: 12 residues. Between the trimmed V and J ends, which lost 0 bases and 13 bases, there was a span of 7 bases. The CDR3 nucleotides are TGTGCCACCAGCAGAGATCCGGAGCCCCTCCACTTT. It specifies CATSRDPEPLHF.

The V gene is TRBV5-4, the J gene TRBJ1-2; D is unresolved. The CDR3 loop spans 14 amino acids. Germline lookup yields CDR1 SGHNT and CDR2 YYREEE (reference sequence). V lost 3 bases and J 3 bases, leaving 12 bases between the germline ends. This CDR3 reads CASSSHQAHYGYTF. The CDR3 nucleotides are TGTGCCAGCAGCTCACATCAGGCCCACTATGGCTACACCTTC. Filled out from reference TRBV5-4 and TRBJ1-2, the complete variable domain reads ETGVTQSPTHLIKTRGQQVTLRCSSQSGHNTVSWYQQALGQGPQFIFQYYREEENGRGNFPPRFSGLQFPNYSSELNVNALELDDSALYLCASSSHQAHYGYTFGSGTRLTVV.

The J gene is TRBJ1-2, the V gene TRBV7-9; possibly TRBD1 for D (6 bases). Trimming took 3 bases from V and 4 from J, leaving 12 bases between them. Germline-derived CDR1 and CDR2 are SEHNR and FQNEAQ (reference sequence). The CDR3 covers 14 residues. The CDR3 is CASSFEGVFYGYTF. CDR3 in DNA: TGTGCCAGCAGCTTCGAGGGGGTCTTCTATGGCTACACCTTC.

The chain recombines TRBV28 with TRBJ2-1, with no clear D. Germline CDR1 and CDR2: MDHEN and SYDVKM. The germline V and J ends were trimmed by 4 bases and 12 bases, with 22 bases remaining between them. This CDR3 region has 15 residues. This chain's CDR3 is CASSSPAGDSLGQFF. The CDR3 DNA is TGTGCCAGCAGTTCCCCCGCCGGCGACTCCCTCGGGCAGTTCTTC.

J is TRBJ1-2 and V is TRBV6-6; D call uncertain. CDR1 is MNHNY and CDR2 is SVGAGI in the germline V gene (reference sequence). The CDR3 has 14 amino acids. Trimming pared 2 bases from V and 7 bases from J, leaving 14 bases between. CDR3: CASSYPGHLGGYTF. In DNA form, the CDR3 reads TGTGCCAGCAGTTACCCGGGTCACCTGGGTGGCTACACCTTC.

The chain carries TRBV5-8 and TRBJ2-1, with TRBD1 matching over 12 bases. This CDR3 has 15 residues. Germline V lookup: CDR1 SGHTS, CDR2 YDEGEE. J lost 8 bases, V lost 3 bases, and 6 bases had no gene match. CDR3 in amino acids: CASSWGDRGQDEQFF. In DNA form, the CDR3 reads TGTGCCAGCAGCTGGGGGGACAGGGGGCAGGATGAGCAGTTCTTC.

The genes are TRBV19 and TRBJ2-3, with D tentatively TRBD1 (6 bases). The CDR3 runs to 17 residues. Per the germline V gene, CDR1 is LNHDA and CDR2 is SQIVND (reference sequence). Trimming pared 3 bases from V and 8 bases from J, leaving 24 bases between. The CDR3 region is CASSIARRGPLGGTQYF. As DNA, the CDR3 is TGTGCCAGTAGTATCGCTAGACGAGGGCCCCTAGGGGGTACGCAGTATTTT.

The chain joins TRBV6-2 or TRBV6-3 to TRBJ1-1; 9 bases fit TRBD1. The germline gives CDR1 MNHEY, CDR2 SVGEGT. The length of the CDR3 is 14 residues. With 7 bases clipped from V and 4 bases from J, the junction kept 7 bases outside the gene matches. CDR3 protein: CASIPRDRVTEAFF. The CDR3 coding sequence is TGTGCCAGCATCCCCCGGGACAGGGTCACTGAAGCTTTCTTT.

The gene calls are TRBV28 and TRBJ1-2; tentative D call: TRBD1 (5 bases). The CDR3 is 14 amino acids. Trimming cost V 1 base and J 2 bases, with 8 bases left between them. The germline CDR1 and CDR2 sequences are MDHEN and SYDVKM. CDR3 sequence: CASSLYGDNYGYTF. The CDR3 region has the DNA TGTGCCAGCAGTTTATACGGGGACAACTATGGCTACACCTTC.

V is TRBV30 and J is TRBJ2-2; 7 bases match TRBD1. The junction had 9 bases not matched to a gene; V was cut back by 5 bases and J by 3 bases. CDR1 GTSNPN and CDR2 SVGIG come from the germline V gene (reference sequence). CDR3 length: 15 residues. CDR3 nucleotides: TGTGCCTGGGCTGACAGGGCCGGGGACACCGGGGAGCTGTTTTTT. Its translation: CAWADRAGDTGELFF.

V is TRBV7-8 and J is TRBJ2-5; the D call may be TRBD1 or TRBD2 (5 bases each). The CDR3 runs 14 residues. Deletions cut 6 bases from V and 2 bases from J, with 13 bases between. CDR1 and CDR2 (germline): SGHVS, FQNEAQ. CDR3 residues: CASRLGTVQETQYF. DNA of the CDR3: TGTGCCAGCAGACTAGGGACGGTACAAGAGACCCAGTACTTC.

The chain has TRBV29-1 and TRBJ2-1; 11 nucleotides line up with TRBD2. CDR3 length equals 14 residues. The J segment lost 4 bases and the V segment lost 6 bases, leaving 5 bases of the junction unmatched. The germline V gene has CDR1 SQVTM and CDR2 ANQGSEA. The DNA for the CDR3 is TGCAGCGTCGTACTAGCGGGAGCGTACAATGAGCAGTTCTTC. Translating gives CSVVLAGAYNEQFF.

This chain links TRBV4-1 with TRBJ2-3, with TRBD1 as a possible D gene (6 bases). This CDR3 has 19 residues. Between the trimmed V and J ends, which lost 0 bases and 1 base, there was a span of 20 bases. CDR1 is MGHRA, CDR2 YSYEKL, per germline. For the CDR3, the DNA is TGCGCCAGCAGCCAAGATCTAGGGGGAGCTGGGTTTGGCACAGATACGCAGTATTTT. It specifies CASSQDLGGAGFGTDTQYF.

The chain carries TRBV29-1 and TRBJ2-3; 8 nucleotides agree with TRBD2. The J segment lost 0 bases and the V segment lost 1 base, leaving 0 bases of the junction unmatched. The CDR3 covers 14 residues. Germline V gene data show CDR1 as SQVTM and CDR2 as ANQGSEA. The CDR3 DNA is TGCAGCGTTGAAGCGGGGGGGAGCACAGATACGCAGTATTTT. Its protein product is CSVEAGGSTDTQYF.

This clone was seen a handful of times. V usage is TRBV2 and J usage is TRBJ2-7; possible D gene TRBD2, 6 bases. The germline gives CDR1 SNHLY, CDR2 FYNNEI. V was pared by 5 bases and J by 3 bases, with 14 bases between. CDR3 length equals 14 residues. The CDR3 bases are TGTGCCAGCAGTTTGGGGGTTAGCGGCTACGAGCAGTACTTC. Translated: CASSLGVSGYEQYF. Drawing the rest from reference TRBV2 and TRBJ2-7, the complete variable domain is EPEVTQTPSHQVTQMGQEVILRCVPISNHLYFYWYRQILGQKVEFLVSFYNNEISEKSEIFDDQFSVERPDGSNFTLKIRSTKLEDSAMYFCASSLGVSGYEQYFGPGTRLTVT.

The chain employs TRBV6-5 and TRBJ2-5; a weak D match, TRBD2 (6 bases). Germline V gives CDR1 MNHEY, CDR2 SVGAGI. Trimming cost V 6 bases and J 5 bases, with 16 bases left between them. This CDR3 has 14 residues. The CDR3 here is CASRGGRESETQYF. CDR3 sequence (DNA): TGTGCCAGCAGGGGGGGTCGGGAGTCGGAGACCCAGTACTTC.

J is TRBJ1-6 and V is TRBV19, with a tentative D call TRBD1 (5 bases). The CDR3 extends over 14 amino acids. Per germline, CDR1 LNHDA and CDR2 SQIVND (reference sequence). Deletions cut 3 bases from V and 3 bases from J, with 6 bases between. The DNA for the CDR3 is TGTGCCAGTAGTATGGGGGTCTATAATTCACCCCTCCACTTT. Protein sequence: CASSMGVYNSPLHF. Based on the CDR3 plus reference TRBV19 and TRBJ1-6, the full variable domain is DGGITQSPKYLFRKEGQNVTLSCEQNLNHDAMYWYRQDPGQGLRLIYYSQIVNDFQKGDIAEGYSVSREKKESFPLTVTSAQKNPTAFYLCASSMGVYNSPLHFGNGTRLTVT.

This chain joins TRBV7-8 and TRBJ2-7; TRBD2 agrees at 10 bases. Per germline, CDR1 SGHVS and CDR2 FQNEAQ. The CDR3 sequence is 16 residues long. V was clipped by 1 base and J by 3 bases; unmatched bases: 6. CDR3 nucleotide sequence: TGTGCCAGCAGCTTAGGTTCTAGCGGGAGCCTCTACGAGCAGTACTTC. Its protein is CASSLGSSGSLYEQYF.

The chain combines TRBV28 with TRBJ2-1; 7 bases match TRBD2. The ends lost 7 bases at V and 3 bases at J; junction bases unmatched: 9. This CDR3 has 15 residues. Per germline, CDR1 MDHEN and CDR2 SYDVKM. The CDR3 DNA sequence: TGTGCCAGCACCCTAGGCGGGAGTTTCTACAATGAGCAGTTCTTC. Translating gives CASTLGGSFYNEQFF.

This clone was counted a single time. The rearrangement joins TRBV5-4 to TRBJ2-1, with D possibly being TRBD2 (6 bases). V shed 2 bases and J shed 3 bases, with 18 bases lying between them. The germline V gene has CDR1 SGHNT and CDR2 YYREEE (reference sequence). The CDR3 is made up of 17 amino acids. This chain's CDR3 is CASSFGLLAGIYNEQFF. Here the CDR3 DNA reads TGTGCCAGCAGCTTTGGGCTTCTGGCGGGAATCTACAATGAGCAGTTCTTC. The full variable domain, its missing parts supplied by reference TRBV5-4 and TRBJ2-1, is ETGVTQSPTHLIKTRGQQVTLRCSSQSGHNTVSWYQQALGQGPQFIFQYYREEENGRGNFPPRFSGLQFPNYSSELNVNALELDDSALYLCASSFGLLAGIYNEQFFGPGTRLTVL.

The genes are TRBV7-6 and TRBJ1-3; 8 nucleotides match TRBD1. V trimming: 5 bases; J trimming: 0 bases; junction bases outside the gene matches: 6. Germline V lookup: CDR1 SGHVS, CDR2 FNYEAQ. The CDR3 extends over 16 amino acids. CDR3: CASSTRQGLSGNTIYF. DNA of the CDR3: TGTGCCAGCAGCACCCGACAGGGGCTCTCTGGAAACACCATATATTTT.